These T cell receptor beta chains were read from a single sample in a study of OX40 agonist ivuxolimab in advanced cancers. Profiling relied on immunoSEQ multiplex PCR, and the TCRdb table lists in-frame clones only, not all of them. The sample lists approximately 51,000 clones; around 73% were seen once. The sample consisted of CD4+ or CD8+ T cells sorted from blood, taken in a trial of the OX40 agonist ivuxolimab. The receptors derive from an adult with an advanced solid tumor such as melanoma, head and neck, liver or kidney cancer. Each CDR3 is given with its conserved first and last residue. The D gene is left open where the match is weak. Clone size is given for some rows only: seen once, a few or many times, or a class if the clone is expanded.

CDR3 | DNA | D | J | size | V
CASSEDGEQFF | TGTGCCAGCAGTGAAGACGGGGAGCAGTTCTTC | - | TRBJ2-1 | - | TRBV2
CASSLVQGAYEQYF | TGCGCCAGCAGCTTGGTACAGGGCGCCTACGAGCAGTACTTC | - | TRBJ2-7 | - | TRBV5-1
CAISVGTGVTYEQYF | TGTGCCATCAGTGTCGGGACAGGGGTGACCTACGAGCAGTACTTC | TRBD1 | TRBJ2-7 | - | TRBV10-3
CASSRDSYNEQFF | TGTGCCAGCTCACGGGACTCGTACAATGAGCAGTTCTTC | - | TRBJ2-1 | few | TRBV18
CASSSGYIGEKLFF | TGTGCCAGCAGCTCCGGTTATATTGGTGAAAAACTGTTTTTT | - | TRBJ1-4 | medium-sized | TRBV7-6
CASSPNRAKGETQYF | TGTGCCAGCTCACCGAACCGGGCCAAAGGGGAGACCCAGTACTTC | - | TRBJ2-5 | - | TRBV18
CASSRNRGRTGELFF | TGTGCCAGCAGCCGAAACAGGGGGCGCACCGGGGAGCTGTTTTTT | TRBD1 | TRBJ2-2 | few | TRBV5-4
CASSTSWDTQYF | TGTGCCAGCAGTACTTCATGGGATACGCAGTATTTT | - | TRBJ2-3 | - | TRBV2
CASSLSSAEQPQHF | TGTGCCAGCAGTTTATCTTCGGCAGAACAGCCCCAGCATTTT | - | TRBJ1-5 | - | TRBV28
CASSPYEPYYEQYF | TGTGCCAGCAGTCCTTATGAACCGTACTACGAGCAGTACTTC | - | TRBJ2-7 | - | TRBV28
CASSAKALANTEAFF | TGTGCCAGCAGCGCGAAGGCTTTAGCAAACACTGAAGCTTTCTTT | - | TRBJ1-1 | - | TRBV7-2
CASSLSRDSGNTIYF | TGTGCCAGCTCACTCTCCCGGGACAGCGGAAACACCATATATTTT | TRBD1 | TRBJ1-3 | - | TRBV18
CASSRGGVVLRNEQFF | TGCGCCAGCAGCCGGGGGGGCGTTGTACTTCGGAATGAGCAGTTCTTC | - | TRBJ2-1 | - | TRBV4-1
CASSFGTGSGNTIYF | TGTGCCAGCAGCTTCGGGACAGGGTCTGGAAACACCATATATTTT | TRBD1 | TRBJ1-3 | - | TRBV6-1
CASGGWSPYNEQFF | TGTGCCAGCGGGGGATGGTCCCCTTACAATGAGCAGTTCTTC | - | TRBJ2-1 | - | TRBV7-9
CASRSLGGANEKLFF | TGTGCCAGCAGGTCGTTAGGGGGGGCTAATGAAAAACTGTTTTTT | - | TRBJ1-4 | - | TRBV7-6
CASSFRGYNQPQHF | TGTGCCAGCAGTTTCCGGGGCTACAATCAGCCCCAGCATTTT | - | TRBJ1-5 | - | TRBV28
CAIKGQGLFTDTQYF | TGTGCCATCAAGGGACAGGGCCTTTTCACAGATACGCAGTATTTT | TRBD1 | TRBJ2-3 | - | TRBV10-3
CASSVVARLGTEAFF | TGTGCCAGCAGCGTTGTAGCGCGACTCGGCACTGAAGCTTTCTTT | - | TRBJ1-1 | - | TRBV7-2
CASSIAGGPMETQYF | TGTGCCAGCAGTATAGCGGGAGGGCCAATGGAGACCCAGTACTTC | TRBD2 | TRBJ2-5 | few | TRBV6-4
CASSLDVATNEKLFF | TGCGCCAGCAGCTTGGATGTTGCAACTAATGAAAAACTGTTTTTT | - | TRBJ1-4 | - | TRBV5-1
CASRVQGDDGELFF | TGTGCCAGCAGAGTACAGGGGGACGACGGGGAGCTGTTTTTT | TRBD1 | TRBJ2-2 | few | TRBV7-3
CASTRTLMRPDTQYF | TGTGCCAGCACACGGACTTTAATGCGTCCAGATACGCAGTATTTT | - | TRBJ2-3 | - | TRBV6-5
CATQGGLGNQPQHF | TGTGCCACCCAGGGAGGGCTCGGCAATCAGCCCCAGCATTTT | - | TRBJ1-5 | - | TRBV6-1
CSVGGTGAYEQYF | TGCAGCGTTGGGGGGACAGGGGCGTACGAGCAGTACTTC | TRBD1 | TRBJ2-7 | once | TRBV29-1
CASSLGYSNQPQHF | TGTGCCAGCAGCTTGGGTTATAGCAATCAGCCCCAGCATTTT | - | TRBJ1-5 | once | TRBV7-2
CASSLERTFGNEQFF | TGTGCCAGCAGCTTAGAGAGGACGTTCGGCAATGAGCAGTTCTTC | - | TRBJ2-1 | - | TRBV7-3
CASVFSSYEQYF | TGTGCCAGCGTGTTTAGCTCCTACGAGCAGTACTTC | - | TRBJ2-7 | - | TRBV2
CASSLEATDSRKNIQYF | TGTGCCAGCAGCTTAGAGGCCACGGATTCTCGGAAGAACATTCAGTACTTC | - | TRBJ2-4 | few | TRBV7-9
CASTVAGGGGNTIYF | TGTGCCAGCACGGTCGCAGGGGGCGGTGGAAACACCATATATTTT | TRBD1 | TRBJ1-3 | - | TRBV9
CASSLTADNQPQHF | TGTGCCAGCAGTTTGACAGCGGACAATCAGCCCCAGCATTTT | - | TRBJ1-5 | - | TRBV28
CASSLEGTGGPGYTF | TGCGCCAGCAGCTTGGAAGGGACAGGGGGCCCTGGCTACACCTTC | TRBD1 | TRBJ1-2 | - | TRBV5-1
CASIGGTSYNEQFF | TGTGCCAGCATCGGCGGGACGTCCTACAATGAGCAGTTCTTC | - | TRBJ2-1 | few | TRBV28
CASSLGRGPRPQHF | TGTGCCAGCAGCTTAGGGAGGGGACCACGACCCCAGCATTTT | - | TRBJ1-5 | - | TRBV7-8
CASTLGPQRVQETQYF | TGTGCCAGCACCCTTGGGCCCCAGCGGGTACAAGAGACCCAGTACTTC | - | TRBJ2-5 | - | TRBV5-5
CASSPGLDQETQYF | TGTGCCAGCAGCCCTGGACTAGACCAAGAGACCCAGTACTTC | TRBD2 | TRBJ2-5 | - | TRBV11-2
CASSLEGGGDGKQYF | TGCGCCAGCAGCTTGGAGGGCGGGGGGGACGGCAAGCAGTACTTC | TRBD2 | TRBJ2-7 | - | TRBV5-1
CASSQKDTGRFSGYTF | TGCGCCAGCAGCCAAAAGGACACAGGGAGGTTCTCTGGCTACACCTTC | - | TRBJ1-2 | - | TRBV4-1
CASSPIRATDTQYF | TGTGCCAGCAGTCCAATTCGAGCCACAGATACGCAGTATTTT | - | TRBJ2-3 | - | TRBV27
CASSPGQVPYNEQFF | TGCGCCAGCAGCCCGGGACAGGTACCCTACAATGAGCAGTTCTTC | TRBD1 | TRBJ2-1 | - | TRBV5-1
CAISELAGVGEQFF | TGTGCCATCAGTGAACTAGCGGGAGTAGGAGAGCAGTTCTTC | TRBD2 | TRBJ2-1 | - | TRBV10-3
CASIISGGSSYEQYF | TGTGCCAGCATAATTTCGGGAGGCAGCTCCTACGAGCAGTACTTC | TRBD2 | TRBJ2-7 | - | TRBV6-1
CASSPDGAYEQYF | TGTGCCAGCTCACCAGACGGGGCCTACGAGCAGTACTTC | - | TRBJ2-7 | few | TRBV18
CSASPSAEQFF | TGCAGTGCTAGCCCTAGCGCAGAGCAGTTCTTC | - | TRBJ2-1 | - | TRBV20-1
CASRTGGFAEQYF | TGTGCCAGCAGGACGGGAGGGTTCGCCGAGCAGTACTTC | TRBD2 | TRBJ2-7 | - | TRBV28
CASSQDRAGYGYTF | TGCGCCAGCAGCCAAGACAGGGCGGGCTATGGCTACACCTTC | - | TRBJ1-2 | - | TRBV4-1
CASSLGNYREKLFF | TGCGCCAGCAGCTTGGGCAACTACAGGGAAAAACTGTTTTTT | - | TRBJ1-4 | - | TRBV5-1
CASSVDSGELFF | TGTGCCAGCAGCGTAGATAGCGGGGAGCTGTTTTTT | - | TRBJ2-2 | few | TRBV9
CASSQAVWGLNTEAFF | TGCGCCAGCAGCCAAGCAGTCTGGGGTCTGAACACTGAAGCTTTCTTT | - | TRBJ1-1 | few | TRBV4-1
CASSDYGGTQYF | TGTGCCAGCAGTGATTATGGGGGTACGCAGTATTTT | - | TRBJ2-3 | - | TRBV2
CAWSPGTAEAFF | TGTGCCTGGAGTCCCGGGACAGCTGAAGCTTTCTTT | TRBD1 | TRBJ1-1 | - | TRBV30
CSVATEGLARETQYF | TGCAGCGTTGCCACCGAGGGTCTAGCTCGTGAGACCCAGTACTTC | - | TRBJ2-5 | - | TRBV29-1
CASSAGAKETQYF | TGCGCCAGCTCGGCGGGAGCGAAAGAGACCCAGTACTTC | TRBD2 | TRBJ2-5 | - | TRBV5-1
CASRAGLAGANTQYF | TGTGCCAGCAGGGCGGGACTAGCGGGAGCGAATACGCAGTATTTT | TRBD2 | TRBJ2-3 | - | TRBV2
CASSLRADSNQPQHF | TGTGCCAGTAGTCTTAGGGCAGATAGCAATCAGCCCCAGCATTTT | - | TRBJ1-5 | - | TRBV19
CASSYGLGRFF | TGTGCCAGCAGCTATGGACTAGGTAGGTTCTTC | TRBD2 | TRBJ2-1 | few | TRBV5-6
CASSVGYGSPGDGYTF | TGTGCCAGCAGTGTCGGGTACGGGTCACCAGGAGATGGCTACACCTTC | - | TRBJ1-2 | - | TRBV6-1
CASRRTSLKVEQFF | TGTGCCAGCAGAAGGACTAGCTTAAAGGTTGAGCAGTTCTTC | TRBD2 | TRBJ2-1 | - | TRBV6-1
CASSRVGDSGANVLTF | TGTGCCAGCAGCCGAGTGGGGGACTCTGGGGCCAACGTCCTGACTTTC | - | TRBJ2-6 | - | TRBV6-6